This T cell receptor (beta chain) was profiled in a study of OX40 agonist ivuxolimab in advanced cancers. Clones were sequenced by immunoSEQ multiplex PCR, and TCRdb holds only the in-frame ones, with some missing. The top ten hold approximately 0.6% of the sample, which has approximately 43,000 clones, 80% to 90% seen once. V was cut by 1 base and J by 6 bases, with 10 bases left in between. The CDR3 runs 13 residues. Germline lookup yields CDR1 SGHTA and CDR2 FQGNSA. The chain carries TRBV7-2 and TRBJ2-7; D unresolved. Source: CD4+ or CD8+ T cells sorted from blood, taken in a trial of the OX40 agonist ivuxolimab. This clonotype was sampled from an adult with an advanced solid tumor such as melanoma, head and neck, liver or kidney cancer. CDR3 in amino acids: CASSLGLAGEQYF. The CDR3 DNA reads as TGTGCCAGCAGCTTAGGTTTGGCAGGCGAGCAGTACTTC.